This T cell receptor beta chain stems from a study of OX40 agonist ivuxolimab in advanced cancers. Only in-frame clones appear in the TCRdb table, and some are missing; sequencing was by immunoSEQ multiplex PCR. This table has tens of thousands of clones, around 77% appearing once. This TCR came from an adult with an advanced solid tumor such as melanoma, head and neck, liver or kidney cancer. Sequences were derived from CD4+ or CD8+ T cells sorted from blood, sampled in a trial of the OX40 agonist ivuxolimab.

The CDR3 protein is CASSRDVGGGYTF. The CDR3 DNA reads as TGTGCCAGCAGTCGGGACGTGGGGGGTGGCTACACCTTC. The chain links TRBV6-6 to TRBJ1-2; D may be TRBD1 (5 bases). The CDR3 loop spans 13 amino acids. Trimming left V 5 bases short and J 7 bases short, with 14 bases between. In germline, CDR1 is MNHNY, CDR2 SVGAGI (reference sequence).